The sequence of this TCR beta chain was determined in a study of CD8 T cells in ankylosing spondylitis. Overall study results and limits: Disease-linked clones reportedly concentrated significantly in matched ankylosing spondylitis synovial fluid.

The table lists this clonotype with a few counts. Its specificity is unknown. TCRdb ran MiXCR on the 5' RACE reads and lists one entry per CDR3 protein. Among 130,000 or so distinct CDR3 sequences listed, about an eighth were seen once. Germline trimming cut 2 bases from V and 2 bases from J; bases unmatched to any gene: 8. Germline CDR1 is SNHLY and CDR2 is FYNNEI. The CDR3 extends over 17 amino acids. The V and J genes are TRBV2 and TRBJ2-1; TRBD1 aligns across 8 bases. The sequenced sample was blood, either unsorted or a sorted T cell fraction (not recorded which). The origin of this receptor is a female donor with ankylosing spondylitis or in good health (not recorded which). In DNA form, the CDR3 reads TGTGCCAGCAGTGAATGGAGGTGGACAGGGACCTACAATGAGCAGTTCTTC. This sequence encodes CASSEWRWTGTYNEQFF.